Shown below are 13 T cell receptor beta chains from a single sample sequenced in a study of control samples from healthy donors and cancer patients. Some clones are missing from TCRdb's copy, which holds only in-frame ones; the method was immunoSEQ multiplex PCR. The sample shows 150,000 to 200,000 clones, 90% of them seen only once. Sequenced input: blood. These receptors were obtained from a woman in her 50s in good health.

The chain joins TRBV28 to TRBJ2-7, with a possible D match to TRBD2 (6 bases). The V end was cut by 3 bases, the J end by 6 bases, with 12 bases between. In germline, CDR1 is MDHEN, CDR2 SYDVKM. The CDR3 extends over 13 amino acids. CDR3 sequence reads: CASSLGGRGEQYF. As DNA, the CDR3 is TGTGCCAGCAGTTTGGGGGGACGGGGCGAGCAGTACTTC.

This clone was seen once. The chain combines TRBV30 with TRBJ2-7; 9 nucleotides line up with TRBD1. The length of the CDR3 is 16 residues. Looked up from germline, CDR1 is GTSNPN and CDR2 is SVGIG (reference sequence). Trimming took 2 bases from V and 0 from J; bases not matched to a gene: 8. The CDR3 spells CAWSSHRGPSSYEQYF. For the CDR3, the DNA is TGTGCCTGGAGTTCCCACAGGGGGCCTTCCTCCTACGAGCAGTACTTC.

This chain connects TRBV28 to TRBJ1-4; 8 bases are a match to TRBD1. Per germline, CDR1 MDHEN and CDR2 SYDVKM. This CDR3 has 14 amino acids. The trim removed 6 bases at V and 4 bases at J, leaving 4 bases unmatched. This chain's CDR3 is CASSLTGGNEKLFF. CDR3 bases: TGTGCCAGCAGCTTAACAGGGGGTAATGAAAAACTGTTTTTT.

The V call is TRBV5-1, the J call TRBJ2-3; TRBD1 agrees at 9 bases. V was clipped by 3 bases and J by 6 bases; unmatched bases: 5. The CDR3 has 14 residues. The germline CDR1 and CDR2 sequences are SGHRS and YFSETQ. CDR3 amino acids: CASSWGQGDDTQYF. The CDR3 bases are TGCGCCAGCAGCTGGGGACAGGGCGACGATACGCAGTATTTT.

V and J are TRBV29-1 and TRBJ2-5; 9 nucleotides line up with TRBD2. There are 13 residues in the CDR3. J gave up 2 bases and V 7 bases, and 5 bases lay outside the gene matches. Germline-derived CDR1 and CDR2 are SQVTM and ANQGSEA. The CDR3 loop reads CSAGTSLQETQYF. CDR3 nucleotides: TGCAGCGCCGGGACTAGCTTACAAGAGACCCAGTACTTC.

The CDR3 DNA sequence: TGTGCCAGCAGCTTCGACGGGGGGGCGACAGATACGCAGTATTTT. Protein: CASSFDGGATDTQYF. This chain links TRBV7-3 with TRBJ2-3; TRBD2 matches at 8 bases. The germline V gene encodes CDR1 SGHTA and CDR2 FQGTGA. This CDR3 has 15 residues. Trimming at V came to 3 bases and at J to 3 bases, leaving 5 bases not matched to a gene.

The rearrangement uses TRBV5-8 and TRBJ1-2; D remains unclear. Trimming left V 4 bases short and J 7 bases short, with 17 bases between. Germline values: CDR1 SGHTS, CDR2 YDEGEE. The CDR3 covers 14 residues. Written as DNA, the CDR3 is TGTGCCAGCAGCAGAATCTGGATGCCCGCTGGCTACACCTTC. Its protein product is CASSRIWMPAGYTF.

This clone was seen a handful of times. This chain joins TRBV6-5 and TRBJ2-1; TRBD1 aligns across 8 bases. The CDR3 runs 15 residues. V trimming: 5 bases; J trimming: 13 bases; junction bases outside the gene matches: 16. The V gene's germline CDR1 is MNHEY and CDR2 SVGAGI. Here the CDR3 DNA reads TGTGCCAGCAGTACCGGGACAGGTTACACGCAACCCCAGTTCTTC. It translates to CASSTGTGYTQPQFF.

This clone appeared a single time. The chain links TRBV29-1 to TRBJ2-2; D gene unclear. Germline assignment: CDR1 SQVTM and CDR2 ANQGSEA. The CDR3 consists of 15 residues. V was trimmed by 2 bases and J by 1 base, leaving 11 bases between them. The CDR3 reads CSVERQAMNTGELFF. The DNA of the CDR3 is TGCAGCGTTGAACGGCAGGCGATGAACACCGGGGAGCTGTTTTTT.

CDR3 DNA sequence: TGTGCCAGCAGCCAGTCGGGGGCAGGTCCCCAGCATTTT. Protein product: CASSQSGAGPQHF. V usage is TRBV14 and J usage is TRBJ1-5; possible D gene TRBD1, 6 bases. The CDR3 runs to 13 residues. Germline V gene data show CDR1 as SGHDN and CDR2 as FVKESK. V gave up 3 bases and J gave up 10 bases, with 13 bases separating them.

In this sample, this clone turned up once. The V gene is TRBV5-4, the J gene TRBJ2-2; no clear D gene. CDR1 is SGHNT and CDR2 is YYREEE in the germline V gene (reference sequence). The CDR3 consists of 11 residues. V was cut by 7 bases and J by 6 bases, with 7 bases left in between. CDR3 loop: CASGVAGELFF. As DNA, the CDR3 is TGTGCCAGCGGGGTCGCCGGGGAGCTGTTTTTT.

The CDR3, as DNA: TGTGCCAGCAGCTACGAGCAGTACTTC. As protein: CASSYEQYF. The V gene is TRBV2, the J gene TRBJ2-7; D gene unclear. The CDR3 totals 9 residues. Germline CDR1 SNHLY, CDR2 FYNNEI. V lost 6 bases, J lost 3 bases, and 0 bases lay in between.

This clone occurred once. This chain uses TRBV4-1 with TRBJ1-1; 7 nucleotides match TRBD1. CDR1 is MGHRA, CDR2 YSYEKL, per germline. Trimming took 4 bases from V and 0 from J; bases not matched to a gene: 5. The length of the CDR3 is 15 residues. In nucleotides, the CDR3 is TGCGCCAGCAGCCCAACGACAGGGTTGAACACTGAAGCTTTCTTT. Translating gives CASSPTTGLNTEAFF.